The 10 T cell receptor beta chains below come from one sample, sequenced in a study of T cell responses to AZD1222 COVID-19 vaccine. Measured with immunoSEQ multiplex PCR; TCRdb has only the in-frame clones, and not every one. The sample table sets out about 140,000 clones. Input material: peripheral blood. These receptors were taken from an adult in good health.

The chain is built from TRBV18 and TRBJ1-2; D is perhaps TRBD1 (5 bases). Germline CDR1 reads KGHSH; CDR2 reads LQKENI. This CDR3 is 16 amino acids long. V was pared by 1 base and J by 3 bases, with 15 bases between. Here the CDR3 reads CASSPLGHPTDYGYTF. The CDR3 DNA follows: TGTGCCAGCTCACCACTCGGACACCCGACAGACTATGGCTACACCTTC.

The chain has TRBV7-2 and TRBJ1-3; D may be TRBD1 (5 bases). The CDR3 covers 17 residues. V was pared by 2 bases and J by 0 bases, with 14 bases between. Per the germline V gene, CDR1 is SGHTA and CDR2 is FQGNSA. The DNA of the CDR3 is TGTGCCAGCAGCTTAACGGCAGGGCCCCGCTCTGGAAACACCATATATTTT. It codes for CASSLTAGPRSGNTIYF.

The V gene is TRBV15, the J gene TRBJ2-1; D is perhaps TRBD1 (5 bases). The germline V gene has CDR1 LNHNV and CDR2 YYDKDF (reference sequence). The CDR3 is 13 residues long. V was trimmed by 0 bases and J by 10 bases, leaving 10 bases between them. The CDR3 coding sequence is TGTGCCACCAGCAGAGATGGGCAGGGCGAGCAGTTCTTC. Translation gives CATSRDGQGEQFF.

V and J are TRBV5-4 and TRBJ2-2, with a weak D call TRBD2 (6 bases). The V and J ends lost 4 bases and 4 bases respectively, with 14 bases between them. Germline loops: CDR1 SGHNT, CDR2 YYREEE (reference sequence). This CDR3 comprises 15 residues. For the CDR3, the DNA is TGTGCCAGCAGCGACGCGGGAAAGCGCACCGGGGAGCTGTTTTTT. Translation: CASSDAGKRTGELFF. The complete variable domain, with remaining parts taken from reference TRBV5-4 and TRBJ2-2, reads ETGVTQSPTHLIKTRGQQVTLRCSSQSGHNTVSWYQQALGQGPQFIFQYYREEENGRGNFPPRFSGLQFPNYSSELNVNALELDDSALYLCASSDAGKRTGELFFGEGSRLTVL.

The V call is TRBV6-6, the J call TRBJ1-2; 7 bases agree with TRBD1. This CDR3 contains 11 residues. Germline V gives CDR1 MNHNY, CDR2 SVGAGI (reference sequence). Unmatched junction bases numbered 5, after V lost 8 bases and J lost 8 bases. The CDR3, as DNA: TGTGCCAGCGGCAACAGGGGAGGCTACACCTTC. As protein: CASGNRGGYTF.

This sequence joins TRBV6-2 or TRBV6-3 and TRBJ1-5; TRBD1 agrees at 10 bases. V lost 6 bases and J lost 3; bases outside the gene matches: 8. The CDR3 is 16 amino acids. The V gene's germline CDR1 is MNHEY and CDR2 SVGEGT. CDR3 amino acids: CASSADRGVSNQPQHF. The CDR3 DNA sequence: TGTGCCAGCAGCGCGGACAGGGGGGTGTCCAATCAGCCCCAGCATTTT.

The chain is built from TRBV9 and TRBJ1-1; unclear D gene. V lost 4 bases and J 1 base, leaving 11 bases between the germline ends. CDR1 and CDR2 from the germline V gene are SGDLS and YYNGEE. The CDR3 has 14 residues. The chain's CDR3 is CASSQKNGNTEAFF. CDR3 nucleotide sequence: TGTGCCAGCAGCCAGAAAAACGGGAACACTGAAGCTTTCTTT.

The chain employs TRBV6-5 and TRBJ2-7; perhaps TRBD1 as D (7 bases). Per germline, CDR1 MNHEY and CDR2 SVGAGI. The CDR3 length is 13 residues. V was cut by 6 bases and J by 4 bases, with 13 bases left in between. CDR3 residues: CASRPRGEYEQYF. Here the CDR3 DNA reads TGTGCCAGCAGACCCAGGGGGGAGTACGAGCAGTACTTC.

The CDR3 loop is CSGHSSGGPYNEQFF. In nucleotides, the CDR3 is TGCAGCGGACACTCCAGCGGGGGGCCCTACAATGAGCAGTTCTTC. The rearrangement uses TRBV29-1 and TRBJ2-1; the match to TRBD2 covers 9 bases. The CDR3 runs to 15 residues. V was clipped by 7 bases and J by 2 bases; unmatched bases: 9. CDR1 is SQVTM and CDR2 is ANQGSEA in the germline V gene.

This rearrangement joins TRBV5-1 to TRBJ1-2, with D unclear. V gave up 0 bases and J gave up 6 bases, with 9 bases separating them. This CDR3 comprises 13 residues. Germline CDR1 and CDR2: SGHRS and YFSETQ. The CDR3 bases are TGCGCCAGCAGCTTGGCCTCGGACGATGGCTACACCTTC. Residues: CASSLASDDGYTF.